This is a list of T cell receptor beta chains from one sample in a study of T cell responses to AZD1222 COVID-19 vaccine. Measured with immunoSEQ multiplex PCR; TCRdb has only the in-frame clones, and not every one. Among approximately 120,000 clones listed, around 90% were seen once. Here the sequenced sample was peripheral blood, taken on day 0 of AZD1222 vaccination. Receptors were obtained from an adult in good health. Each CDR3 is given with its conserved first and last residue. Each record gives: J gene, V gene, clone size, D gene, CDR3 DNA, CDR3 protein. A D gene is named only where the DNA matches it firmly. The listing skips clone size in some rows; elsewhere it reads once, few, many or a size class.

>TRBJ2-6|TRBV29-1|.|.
TGCAGCGTTCATTACAACAACGTCCTGACTTTC
CSVHYNNVLTF
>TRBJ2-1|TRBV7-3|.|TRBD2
TGTGCCAGCAGCCCGATAACCGCCCCGGCTAGCGGGACAACCTACTACAATGAGCAGTTCTTC
CASSPITAPASGTTYYNEQFF
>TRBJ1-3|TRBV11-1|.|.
TGTGCCAGCAGCTTATCAACAGGCGGAAACACCATATATTTT
CASSLSTGGNTIYF
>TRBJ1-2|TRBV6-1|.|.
TGTGCCAGCAGTGAATTAGGGGGGATCGGCTATGGCTACACCTTC
CASSELGGIGYGYTF
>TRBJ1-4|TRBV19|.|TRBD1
TGTGCCAGTAGTCACACCGGGACAGCAGATGAAAAACTGTTTTTT
CASSHTGTADEKLFF
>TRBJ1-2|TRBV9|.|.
TGTGCCAGCAGCGACCCGGCGGGATACTATGGCTACACCTTC
CASSDPAGYYGYTF
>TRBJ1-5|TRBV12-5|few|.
TGTGCTAGTGGTTCCGACAGAATTAGCAATCAGCCCCAGCATTTT
CASGSDRISNQPQHF
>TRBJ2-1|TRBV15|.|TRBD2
TGTGCCACCAGCAGTCTGACTAGCGGGGGCAATGAGCAGTTCTTC
CATSSLTSGGNEQFF
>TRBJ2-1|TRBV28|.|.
TGTGCCAGCAACAAAAGGGGGGGATCCTACAATGAGCAGTTCTTC
CASNKRGGSYNEQFF
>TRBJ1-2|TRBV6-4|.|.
TGTGCCAGCAGTATACAGGTTCACTATGGCTACACCTTC
CASSIQVHYGYTF
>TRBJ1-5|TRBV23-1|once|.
TGCGCCAGCAGTCAGGATGAGGACCTCACCCCAATTAGGCCCCAGCATTTT
CASSQDEDLTPIRPQHF
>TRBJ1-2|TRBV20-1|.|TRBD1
TGCAGGGGACAGGGACACTATGGCTACACCTTC
CRGQGHYGYTF
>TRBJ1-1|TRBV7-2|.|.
TGTGCCAGCAGCTTAGCGGTGGGGGACACTGAAGCTTTCTTT
CASSLAVGDTEAFF
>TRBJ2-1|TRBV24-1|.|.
TGTGCCACCAGTAGCCCCCCATCGTCTAGCTCCTACAATGAGCAGTTCTTC
CATSSPPSSSSYNEQFF
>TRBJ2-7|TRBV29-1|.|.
TGCAGCGTTGCAGCCGACAGTTCCTACGAGCAGTACTTC
CSVAADSSYEQYF
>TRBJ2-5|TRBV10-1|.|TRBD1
TGCGCCAGCAGTCCAACAGGGGGGAAAGAGACCCAGTACTTC
CASSPTGGKETQYF
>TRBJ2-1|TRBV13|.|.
TGTGCCAGCAGCCCCCGACTAGAGCCATACAATGAGCAGTTCTTC
CASSPRLEPYNEQFF
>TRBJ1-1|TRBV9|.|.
TGTGCCAGCAGCGTAGCCCCTCCGGACCCTATTCTTCTCTTT
CASSVAPPDPILLF
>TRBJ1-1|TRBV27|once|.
TGTGCCAGCAGTTATCGAGGGAGAAGCACTGAAGCTTTCTTT
CASSYRGRSTEAFF
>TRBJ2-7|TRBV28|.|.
TGTGCCAGCAGTTTCCCCCGTGAAGGGGGCTCCTACGAGCAGTACTTC
CASSFPREGGSYEQYF
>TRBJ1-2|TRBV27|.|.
TGTGCCAGCAGACCAAATTATTTCTATGGCTACACCTTC
CASRPNYFYGYTF
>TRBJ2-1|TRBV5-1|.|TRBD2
TGCGCCAGCAGCTTGGAGCCGGGAGGGTCGAATGAGCAGTTCTTC
CASSLEPGGSNEQFF